Sequencing of this T cell receptor beta chain was carried out in a study of blood T cell repertoires in COVID-19. V was cut by 3 bases and J by 7 bases, with 12 bases left in between. The CDR3 runs to 13 residues. The protocol was immunoSEQ multiplex PCR, while the TCRdb copy is restricted to in-frame clones and leaves out a portion. The sample carries 150,000 to 200,000 clones, approximately 85% recorded once. The sequence was collected from a woman at least 80 years old with acute or convalescent COVID-19. The material sequenced was peripheral blood. The genes are TRBV12-3 or TRBV12-4 and TRBJ1-2, with a possible D match to TRBD1 (5 bases). The CDR3 DNA reads TGTGCCAGCAGTTTCCCGGGGGTGGGTGGCTACACCTTC. As protein: CASSFPGVGGYTF.